This TCR beta chain comes out of a study of beta chain features in type 1 diabetes. Study observations and caveats: Whether TCRB rearrangement is influenced by HLA type went unresolved here. Type 1 diabetes patients showed a moderate but significant shortening of TCRB CDR3s in all four CD4+ subsets.

Germline assignment: CDR1 LGHNA and CDR2 YSLEER. There are 14 residues in the CDR3. V was clipped by 0 bases and J by 5 bases, with 10 bases between them. A note on this clone: The antigen is unknown.

Expressed TCRB transcripts got sequenced, as all isolated RNA was reverse transcribed. The method was immunoSEQ multiplex PCR; TCRdb's version includes in-frame clones alone and lacks a portion of them. This table has hundreds of thousands of clones, 15% to 20% appearing once. The material sequenced was naive CD4+ T cells from blood. The chain couples TRBV4-3 to TRBJ2-5; no reliable D call. This TCR was sampled from a woman younger than 35 in good health. The CDR3 nucleotides read TGCGCCAGCAGCCAAGAGTCACCGCCGGAGACCCAGTACTTC. This translates into CASSQESPPETQYF.